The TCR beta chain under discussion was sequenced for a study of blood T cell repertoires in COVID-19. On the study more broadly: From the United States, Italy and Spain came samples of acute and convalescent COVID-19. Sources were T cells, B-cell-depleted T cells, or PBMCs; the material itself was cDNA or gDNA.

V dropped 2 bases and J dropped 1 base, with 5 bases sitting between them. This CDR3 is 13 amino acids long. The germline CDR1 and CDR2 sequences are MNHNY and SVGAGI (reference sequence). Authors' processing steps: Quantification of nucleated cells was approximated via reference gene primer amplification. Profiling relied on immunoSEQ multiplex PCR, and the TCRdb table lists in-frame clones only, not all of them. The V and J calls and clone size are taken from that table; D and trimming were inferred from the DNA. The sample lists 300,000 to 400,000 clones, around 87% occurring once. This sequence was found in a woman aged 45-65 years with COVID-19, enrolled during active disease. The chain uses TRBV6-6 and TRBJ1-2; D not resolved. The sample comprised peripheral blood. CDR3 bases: TGTGCCAGCAGTTACGCAGTTAACTATGGCTACACCTTC. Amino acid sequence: CASSYAVNYGYTF.